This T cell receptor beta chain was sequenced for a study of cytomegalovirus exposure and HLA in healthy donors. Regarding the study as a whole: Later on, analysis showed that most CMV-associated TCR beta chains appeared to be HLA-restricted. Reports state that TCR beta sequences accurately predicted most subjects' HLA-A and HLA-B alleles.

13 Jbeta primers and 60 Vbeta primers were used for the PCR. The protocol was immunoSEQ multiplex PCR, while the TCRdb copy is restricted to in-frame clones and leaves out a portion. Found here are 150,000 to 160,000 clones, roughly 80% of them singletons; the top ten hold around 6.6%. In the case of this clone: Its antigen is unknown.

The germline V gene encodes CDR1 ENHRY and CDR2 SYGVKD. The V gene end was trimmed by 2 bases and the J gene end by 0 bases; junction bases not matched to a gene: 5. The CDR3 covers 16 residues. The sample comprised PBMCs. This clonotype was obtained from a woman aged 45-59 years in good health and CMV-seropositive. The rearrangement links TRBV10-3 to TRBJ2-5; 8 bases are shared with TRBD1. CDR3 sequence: CAISEPSGGYQETQYF. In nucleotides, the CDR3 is TGTGCCATCAGTGAGCCATCAGGGGGCTACCAAGAGACCCAGTACTTC.